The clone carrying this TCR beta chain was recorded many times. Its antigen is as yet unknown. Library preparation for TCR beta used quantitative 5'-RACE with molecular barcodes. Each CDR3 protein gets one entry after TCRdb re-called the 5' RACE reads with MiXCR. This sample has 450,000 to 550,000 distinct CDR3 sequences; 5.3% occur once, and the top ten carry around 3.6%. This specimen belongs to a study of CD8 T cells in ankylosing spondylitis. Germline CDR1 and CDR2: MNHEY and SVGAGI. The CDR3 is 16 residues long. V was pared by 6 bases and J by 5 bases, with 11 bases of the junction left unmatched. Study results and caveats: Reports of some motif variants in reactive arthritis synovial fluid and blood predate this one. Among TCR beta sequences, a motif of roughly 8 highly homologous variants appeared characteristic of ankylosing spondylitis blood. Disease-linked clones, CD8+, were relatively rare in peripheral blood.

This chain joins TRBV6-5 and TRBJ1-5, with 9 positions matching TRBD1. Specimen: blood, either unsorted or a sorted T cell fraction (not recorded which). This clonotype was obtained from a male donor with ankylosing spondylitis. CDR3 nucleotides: TGTGCCAGCAGGGGTTACGGGACAGGGAAAGATCAGCCCCAGCATTTT. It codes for CASRGYGTGKDQPQHF.